This entry concerns a single TCR beta chain. Its target is unknown. The PCR ran on 60 Vbeta and 13 Jbeta primers. Clones were sequenced by immunoSEQ multiplex PCR, and TCRdb holds only the in-frame ones, with some missing. This table holds around 150,000 clones, about 66% found once. This sample stems from a study of cytomegalovirus exposure and HLA in healthy donors. General study findings and limits: In a later analysis, V- and J-gene trimming of beta chains associated with a DCLRE1C missense variant, replicated independently. Later on, an analysis tied 15,000 or so TCR beta sequences to HLA alleles at 0.05 false discovery rate. TCR beta V segments were, for the most part, productive about 87% or about 30% of the time in an earlier analysis. In a later analysis, a genetic analysis reported fewer productive-TCR N-insertions in an Asian-associated ancestry cluster than the cohort average.

From germline, CDR1 is MNHNS and CDR2 SASEGT. CDR3 length equals 17 residues. With V trimmed by 1 base and J by 3 bases, 8 bases remained unmatched. Sequencing was carried out using PBMCs. The receptor comes from a human donor in good health. This sequence joins TRBV6-1 and TRBJ2-3; 9 bases map to TRBD1. The CDR3 reads CASSEDPDRGLTDTQYF. The CDR3 DNA reads as TGTGCCAGCAGTGAAGACCCGGACAGGGGTTTAACAGATACGCAGTATTTT.